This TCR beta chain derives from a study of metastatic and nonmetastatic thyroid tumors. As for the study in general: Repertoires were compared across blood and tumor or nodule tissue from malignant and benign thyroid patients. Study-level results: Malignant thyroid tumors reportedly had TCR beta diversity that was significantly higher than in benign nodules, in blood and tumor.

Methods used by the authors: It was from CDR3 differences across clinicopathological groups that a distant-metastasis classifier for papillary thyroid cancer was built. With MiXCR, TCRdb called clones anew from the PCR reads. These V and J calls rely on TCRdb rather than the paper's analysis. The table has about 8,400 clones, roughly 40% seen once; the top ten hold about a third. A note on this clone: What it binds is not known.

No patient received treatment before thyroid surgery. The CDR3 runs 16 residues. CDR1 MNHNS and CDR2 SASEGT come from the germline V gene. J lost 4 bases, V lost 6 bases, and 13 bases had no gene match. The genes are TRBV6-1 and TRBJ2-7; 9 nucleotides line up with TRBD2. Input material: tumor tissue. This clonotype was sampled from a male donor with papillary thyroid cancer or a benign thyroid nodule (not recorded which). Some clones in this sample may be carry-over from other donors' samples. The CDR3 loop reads CASRSLAGGLSYEQYF. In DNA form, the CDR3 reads TGTGCCAGCAGATCCCTCGCGGGGGGGCTTTCATACGAGCAGTACTTC.